This T cell receptor beta chain originates from a study of Japanese encephalitis immunity and Zika vaccine responses. Germline lookup yields CDR1 DFQATT and CDR2 SNEGSKA (reference sequence). V gave up 0 bases and J gave up 10 bases, with 10 bases separating them. The CDR3 extends over 13 amino acids. This clonotype is categorized as large. CFSE-labeled PBMCs were cultured about 6 days with peptide pools, each at 0.85 to 1 ug/mL. The sort collected unfixed, live, CD56-CD19-CD16-CD3+CD4+ CFSE-low proliferating CD4 T cells. TCRdb re-called the 5' RACE reads through MiXCR, storing one row per CDR3 protein. The table shows 300 to 450 distinct CDR3 sequences, with about 1.7% occurring only once.

The source of this sequence is an adult man who received an inactivated Zika virus vaccine. Sequenced material: antigen-activated CD4+ T cells from blood, cultured, taken during a Zika inactivated vaccine study. J is TRBJ1-6 and V is TRBV20-1, with D unresolved. The CDR3 loop is CSARDKGSSPLHF. The CDR3 region has the DNA TGCAGTGCTAGAGATAAAGGATCCTCACCCCTCCACTTT.